A selection of T cell receptor beta chains follows, all from one sample in a study of beta chain features in type 1 diabetes. Assay used: immunoSEQ multiplex PCR; TCRdb lists only in-frame clones, some missing. The data contain 600,000 to 750,000 clones, 9.5% to 15% of them singletons. Sequenced input: naive CD4+ T cells from blood. Receptor source: a man aged 30 to 45 with type 1 diabetes. Each CDR3 is given with its conserved first and last residue. D genes are given only for firm matches. For some rows the clone size is stated as once, few or many, or as a class when expanded; others skip it.

V gene: TRBV5-1; D gene: -; clone size: few; J gene: TRBJ2-5; CDR3 protein: CASSLVVEETQYF; CDR3 DNA: TGCGCCAGCAGCTTGGTCGTAGAAGAGACCCAGTACTTC
V gene: TRBV6-5; D gene: -; clone size: -; J gene: TRBJ1-4; CDR3 protein: CASGEQNEKLFF; CDR3 DNA: TGTGCCAGCGGGGAACAGAATGAAAAACTGTTTTTT
V gene: TRBV18; D gene: -; clone size: few; J gene: TRBJ1-2; CDR3 protein: CASSAPTGYGYTF; CDR3 DNA: TGTGCCAGCTCAGCCCCGACGGGCTATGGCTACACCTTC
V gene: TRBV4-2; D gene: -; clone size: few; J gene: TRBJ1-3; CDR3 protein: CASSQVGGSGNTIYF; CDR3 DNA: TGTGCCAGCAGCCAAGTAGGGGGCTCTGGAAACACCATATATTTT
V gene: TRBV25-1; D gene: -; clone size: -; J gene: TRBJ1-1; CDR3 protein: CASSGTLEAFF; CDR3 DNA: TGTGCCAGCAGTGGGACACTTGAAGCTTTCTTT
V gene: TRBV7-9; D gene: TRBD2; clone size: few; J gene: TRBJ2-7; CDR3 protein: CASSLTWTSGVYEQYF; CDR3 DNA: TGTGCCAGCAGCTTAACCTGGACTAGCGGGGTCTACGAGCAGTACTTC
V gene: TRBV2; D gene: -; clone size: -; J gene: TRBJ2-5; CDR3 protein: CASDLNGQQETQYF; CDR3 DNA: TGTGCCAGCGATCTAAACGGACAGCAAGAGACCCAGTACTTC
V gene: TRBV5-1; D gene: -; clone size: few; J gene: TRBJ1-1; CDR3 protein: CASSSGASSGTEAFF; CDR3 DNA: TGCGCCAGCAGCTCAGGGGCCTCCTCGGGCACTGAAGCTTTCTTT
V gene: TRBV18; D gene: -; clone size: -; J gene: TRBJ2-5; CDR3 protein: CASSPGREETQYF; CDR3 DNA: TGTGCCAGCTCACCCGGCAGGGAAGAGACCCAGTACTTC
V gene: TRBV29-1; D gene: -; clone size: -; J gene: TRBJ2-7; CDR3 protein: CSVKQGSSYEQYF; CDR3 DNA: TGCAGCGTTAAGCAGGGAAGCTCCTACGAGCAGTACTTC
V gene: TRBV28; D gene: -; clone size: few; J gene: TRBJ2-5; CDR3 protein: CASTGETQYF; CDR3 DNA: TGTGCCAGCACAGGGGAGACCCAGTACTTC
V gene: TRBV7-9; D gene: TRBD1; clone size: -; J gene: TRBJ2-1; CDR3 protein: CASSLADRAQFF; CDR3 DNA: TGTGCCAGCAGCTTAGCTGACAGGGCACAGTTCTTC
V gene: TRBV27; D gene: TRBD1; clone size: few; J gene: TRBJ1-2; CDR3 protein: CASSLAGQGHYGYTF; CDR3 DNA: TGTGCCAGCAGTCTCGCTGGACAGGGACACTATGGCTACACCTTC
V gene: TRBV11-3; D gene: TRBD1; clone size: few; J gene: TRBJ2-3; CDR3 protein: CASSLASGTGTTDTQYF; CDR3 DNA: TGTGCCAGCAGCTTAGCCTCCGGGACAGGGACCACAGATACGCAGTATTTT
V gene: TRBV6-6; D gene: TRBD1; clone size: -; J gene: TRBJ1-6; CDR3 protein: CASSYRGLNSPLHF; CDR3 DNA: TGTGCCAGCAGTTACAGGGGGCTTAATTCACCCCTCCACTTT
V gene: TRBV28; D gene: TRBD1; clone size: few; J gene: TRBJ1-2; CDR3 protein: CASSSTLTGTGTGYTF; CDR3 DNA: TGTGCCAGCAGTTCGACCTTGACCGGGACAGGGACTGGCTACACCTTC
V gene: TRBV28; D gene: -; clone size: few; J gene: TRBJ2-2; CDR3 protein: CASSWGQSTGELFF; CDR3 DNA: TGTGCCAGCAGTTGGGGACAATCCACCGGGGAGCTGTTTTTT
V gene: TRBV5-1; D gene: -; clone size: -; J gene: TRBJ1-2; CDR3 protein: CASSAGRLYGYTF; CDR3 DNA: TGCGCCAGCAGCGCTGGAAGGCTCTATGGCTACACCTTC
V gene: TRBV4-3; D gene: -; clone size: few; J gene: TRBJ1-5; CDR3 protein: CASSPQRNQPQHF; CDR3 DNA: TGCGCCAGCAGCCCTCAAAGGAATCAGCCCCAGCATTTT
V gene: TRBV13; D gene: -; clone size: -; J gene: TRBJ1-1; CDR3 protein: CASSYQDRDSVRAFF; CDR3 DNA: TGTGCCAGCAGCTACCAGGACAGAGATTCTGTGAGGGCTTTCTTT
V gene: TRBV7-9; D gene: TRBD1; clone size: few; J gene: TRBJ1-5; CDR3 protein: CASSLGTGVNQPQHF; CDR3 DNA: TGTGCCAGCAGCCTGGGGACAGGGGTCAATCAGCCCCAGCATTTT
V gene: TRBV7-9; D gene: TRBD1; clone size: -; J gene: TRBJ1-4; CDR3 protein: CASSLENQGASIF; CDR3 DNA: TGTGCCAGCAGCTTAGAAAACCAGGGGGCGTCGATTTTT
V gene: TRBV20-1; D gene: TRBD1; clone size: few; J gene: TRBJ2-7; CDR3 protein: CSASGQGVEYF; CDR3 DNA: TGCAGTGCTAGTGGACAGGGGGTTGAGTACTTC
V gene: TRBV7-2; D gene: -; clone size: -; J gene: TRBJ1-4; CDR3 protein: CASSFGGYGEKLFF; CDR3 DNA: TGTGCCAGCAGCTTCGGGGGATATGGTGAAAAACTGTTTTTT
V gene: TRBV29-1; D gene: TRBD1; clone size: few; J gene: TRBJ1-1; CDR3 protein: CRVDRGPEAFF; CDR3 DNA: TGCAGGGTGGACAGGGGGCCCGAAGCTTTCTTT
V gene: TRBV30; D gene: -; clone size: few; J gene: TRBJ1-5; CDR3 protein: CAWSVQGNTQHF; CDR3 DNA: TGTGCCTGGAGTGTACAAGGGAACACCCAGCATTTT
V gene: TRBV11-2; D gene: -; clone size: few; J gene: TRBJ2-7; CDR3 protein: CASSARTEQYF; CDR3 DNA: TGTGCCAGCAGCGCCCGGACAGAGCAGTACTTC
V gene: TRBV4-3; D gene: -; clone size: few; J gene: TRBJ2-4; CDR3 protein: CASSHEWGDKNIQYF; CDR3 DNA: TGCGCCAGCAGCCATGAGTGGGGGGACAAAAACATTCAGTACTTC
V gene: TRBV5-4; D gene: -; clone size: -; J gene: TRBJ1-2; CDR3 protein: CASSLGAGVENYGYTF; CDR3 DNA: TGTGCCAGCAGCTTGGGAGCAGGGGTGGAAAACTATGGCTACACCTTC
V gene: TRBV5-4; D gene: TRBD1; clone size: few; J gene: TRBJ1-1; CDR3 protein: CASSTRQGVRAFF; CDR3 DNA: TGTGCCAGCAGCACCCGACAGGGGGTGCGAGCTTTCTTT
V gene: TRBV7-9; D gene: -; clone size: -; J gene: TRBJ1-2; CDR3 protein: CASSLGGVYGYTF; CDR3 DNA: TGTGCCAGCAGCTTAGGTGGAGTATATGGCTACACCTTC
V gene: TRBV7-2; D gene: -; clone size: -; J gene: TRBJ2-1; CDR3 protein: CASSLSRETYNEQFF; CDR3 DNA: TGTGCCAGCAGCTTGAGCCGGGAAACCTACAATGAGCAGTTCTTC
V gene: TRBV4-2; D gene: -; clone size: -; J gene: TRBJ2-4; CDR3 protein: CASSQVRESLAKNIQYF; CDR3 DNA: TGTGCCAGCAGCCAAGTACGGGAAAGTCTAGCCAAAAACATTCAGTACTTC
V gene: TRBV20-1; D gene: -; clone size: -; J gene: TRBJ1-2; CDR3 protein: CSANPNYGYTF; CDR3 DNA: TGCAGTGCTAACCCGAACTATGGCTACACCTTC
V gene: TRBV2; D gene: -; clone size: -; J gene: TRBJ1-6; CDR3 protein: CASTKEQALGNSPLHF; CDR3 DNA: TGTGCCAGCACCAAGGAGCAGGCCCTGGGGAATTCACCCCTCCACTTT
V gene: TRBV5-6; D gene: TRBD1; clone size: -; J gene: TRBJ2-7; CDR3 protein: CASSWGQWEQYF; CDR3 DNA: TGTGCCAGCAGCTGGGGACAGTGGGAGCAGTACTTC
V gene: TRBV6-5; D gene: -; clone size: few; J gene: TRBJ2-5; CDR3 protein: CASSIHRDYQETQYF; CDR3 DNA: TGTGCCAGCAGCATTCACAGGGACTACCAAGAGACCCAGTACTTC
V gene: TRBV2; D gene: TRBD1; clone size: -; J gene: TRBJ2-2; CDR3 protein: CASSPQGVNTGELFF; CDR3 DNA: TGTGCCAGCAGTCCCCAGGGGGTCAACACCGGGGAGCTGTTTTTT
V gene: TRBV7-2; D gene: -; clone size: few; J gene: TRBJ1-2; CDR3 protein: CASSLSVADGYTF; CDR3 DNA: TGTGCCAGCAGCTTATCGGTCGCCGATGGCTACACCTTC
V gene: TRBV11-2; D gene: TRBD1; clone size: -; J gene: TRBJ1-2; CDR3 protein: CASSSGQGNYGYTF; CDR3 DNA: TGTGCCAGCAGCTCCGGACAGGGAAACTATGGCTACACCTTC